This TCR beta chain stems from a study of OX40 agonist ivuxolimab in advanced cancers. Trimming removed 4 bases at V and 5 bases at J, with 19 bases between. Per germline, CDR1 SGHRS and CDR2 YFSETQ. The CDR3 contains 16 residues. Method: immunoSEQ multiplex PCR; TCRdb's copy keeps in-frame clones and lacks some. The data contain tens of thousands of clones, 80% to 90% of them singletons. The V gene is TRBV5-1, the J gene TRBJ2-4; no reliable D call. The source of this sequence is an adult with an advanced solid tumor such as melanoma, head and neck, liver or kidney cancer. Sequencing was performed on CD4+ or CD8+ T cells sorted from blood, taken in a trial of the OX40 agonist ivuxolimab. The CDR3 region is CASSPGSRGTENIQYF. The CDR3 nucleotides are TGCGCCAGCAGCCCGGGCAGCAGAGGAACGGAAAACATTCAGTACTTC.